Sequencing of this TCR beta chain was carried out in a study of T cells in Graves' hyperthyroidism and ophthalmopathy. On this clonotype itself: Its target is not known.

Germline V gives CDR1 DFQATT, CDR2 SNEGSKA (reference sequence). V was pared by 3 bases and J by 15 bases, with 3 bases between. This CDR3 spans 8 amino acids. Study outcomes and limitations: Most thyroid-expanded clonotypes above 0.001 were also found in blood.

TCR beta CDR3 sequences were amplified from RNA transcripts. The HTBI primer set served for first-round RT-PCR of the TCR CDR3. TCRdb passed the multiplex PCR reads through MiXCR, listing each CDR3 protein once. The repertoire has about 840,000 distinct CDR3 sequences, over 35% of them found once; the top ten carry around 10%. The sequencing input was blood. This chain links TRBV20-1 with TRBJ2-6, with D uncertain. This clonotype was sampled from a young man with Graves' hyperthyroidism. The CDR3 bases are TGCAGTGCTAGCGGCCTGACTTTC. This codes for CSASGLTF.